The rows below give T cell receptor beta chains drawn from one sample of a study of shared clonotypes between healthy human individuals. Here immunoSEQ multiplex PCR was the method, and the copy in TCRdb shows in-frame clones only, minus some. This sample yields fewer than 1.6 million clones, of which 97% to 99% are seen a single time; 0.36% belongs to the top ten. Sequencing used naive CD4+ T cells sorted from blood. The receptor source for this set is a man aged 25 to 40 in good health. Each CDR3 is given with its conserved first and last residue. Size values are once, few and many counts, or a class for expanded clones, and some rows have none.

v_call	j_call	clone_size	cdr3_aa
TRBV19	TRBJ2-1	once	CASSTSGRGGEQFF
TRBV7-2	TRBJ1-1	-	CASSLWGKNTEAFF
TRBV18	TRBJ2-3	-	CASSPQMVADTQYF
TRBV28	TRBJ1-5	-	CASSLSNREIQPQHF
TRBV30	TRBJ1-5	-	CAWDRVNQPQHF
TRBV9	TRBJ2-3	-	CASSGRSSGTDTQYF
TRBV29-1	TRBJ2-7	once	CSAGGAGNEQYF
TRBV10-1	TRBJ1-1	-	CASSATGTAEAFF
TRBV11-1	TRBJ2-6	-	CASARSTPAGANVLTF
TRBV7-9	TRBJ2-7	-	CASSLSSVSYEQYF
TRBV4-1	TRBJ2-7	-	CASSQPTRTGPAYEQYF
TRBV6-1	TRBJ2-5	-	CASSDGPGRSGTQYF
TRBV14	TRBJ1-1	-	CASSPRNRATEAFF
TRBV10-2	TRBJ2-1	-	CASSESGYPYNEQFF
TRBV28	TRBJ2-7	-	CASSSPGSYYEQYF
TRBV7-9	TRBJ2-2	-	CASSLWGDTGELFF
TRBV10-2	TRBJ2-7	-	CASTWDRAFGEQYF
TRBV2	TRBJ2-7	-	CASSATYEQYF
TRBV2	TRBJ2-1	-	CASTLAGRTGEQFF
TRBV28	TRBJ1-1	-	CASSPDRGPVTEAFF
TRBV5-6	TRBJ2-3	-	CASSSGLAGGPSTDTQYF
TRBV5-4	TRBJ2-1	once	CASLREQFF
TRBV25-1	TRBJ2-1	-	CASSEYRRLGGYNEQFF
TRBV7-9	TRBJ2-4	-	CASSLEIAKNIQYF
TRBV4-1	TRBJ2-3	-	CASSQDETRTDTQYF
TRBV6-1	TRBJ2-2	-	CATSRGNTGELFF
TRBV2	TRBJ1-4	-	CASTGDVNEKLFF
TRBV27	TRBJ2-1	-	CASSLDLSSYNEQFF
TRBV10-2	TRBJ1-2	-	CASRDPGQIVYGYTF
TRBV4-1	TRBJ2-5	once	CASSQFFGTSVKETQYF
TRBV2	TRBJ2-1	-	CASNREVVWDNEQFF
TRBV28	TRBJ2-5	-	CASSEGGEETQYF
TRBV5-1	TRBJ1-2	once	CASSLGGNSHYGYTF
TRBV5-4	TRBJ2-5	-	CASSFQGDQETQYF
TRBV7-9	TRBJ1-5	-	CASSLGEQPQHF
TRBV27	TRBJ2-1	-	CASSPYPIRDYHNEQFF